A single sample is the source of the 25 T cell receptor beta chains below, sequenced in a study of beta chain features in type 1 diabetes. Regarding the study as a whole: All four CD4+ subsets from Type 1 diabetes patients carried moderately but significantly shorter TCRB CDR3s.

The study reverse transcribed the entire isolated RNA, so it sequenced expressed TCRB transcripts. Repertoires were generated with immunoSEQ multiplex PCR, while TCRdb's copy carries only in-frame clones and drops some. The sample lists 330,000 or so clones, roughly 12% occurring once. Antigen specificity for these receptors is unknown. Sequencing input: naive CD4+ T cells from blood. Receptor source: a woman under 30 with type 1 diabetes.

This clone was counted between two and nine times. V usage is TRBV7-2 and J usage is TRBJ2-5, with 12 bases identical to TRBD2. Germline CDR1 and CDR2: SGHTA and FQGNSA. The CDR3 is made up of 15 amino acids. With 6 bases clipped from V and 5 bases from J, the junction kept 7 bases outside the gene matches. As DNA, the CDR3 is TGTGCCAGCAGACGCCTAGCGGGGGGGGGCGAGACCCAGTACTTC. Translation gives CASRRLAGGGETQYF.

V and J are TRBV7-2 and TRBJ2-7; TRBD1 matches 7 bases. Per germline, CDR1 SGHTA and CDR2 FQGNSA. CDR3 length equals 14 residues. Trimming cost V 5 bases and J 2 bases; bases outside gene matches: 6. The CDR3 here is CASSLGQAPYEQYF. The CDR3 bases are TGTGCCAGCAGCCTCGGACAGGCCCCCTACGAGCAGTACTTC.

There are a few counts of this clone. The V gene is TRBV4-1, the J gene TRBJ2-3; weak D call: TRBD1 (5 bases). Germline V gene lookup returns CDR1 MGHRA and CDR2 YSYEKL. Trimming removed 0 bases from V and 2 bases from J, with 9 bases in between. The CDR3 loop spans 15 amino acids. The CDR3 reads CASSQDRADTDTQYF. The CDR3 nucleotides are TGCGCCAGCAGCCAAGACAGGGCTGACACAGATACGCAGTATTTT.

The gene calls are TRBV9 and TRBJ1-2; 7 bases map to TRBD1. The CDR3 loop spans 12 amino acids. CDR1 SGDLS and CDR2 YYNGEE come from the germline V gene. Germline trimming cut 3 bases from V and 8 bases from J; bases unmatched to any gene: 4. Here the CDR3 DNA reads TGTGCCAGCAGCGCTCAGGGGGGCGGCTACACCTTC. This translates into CASSAQGGGYTF.

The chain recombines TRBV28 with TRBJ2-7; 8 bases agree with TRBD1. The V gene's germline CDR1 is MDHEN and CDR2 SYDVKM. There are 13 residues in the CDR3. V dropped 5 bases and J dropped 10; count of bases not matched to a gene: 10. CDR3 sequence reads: CASSLGQEYGQYF. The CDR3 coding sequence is TGTGCCAGCAGTCTGGGACAGGAATACGGCCAGTACTTC.

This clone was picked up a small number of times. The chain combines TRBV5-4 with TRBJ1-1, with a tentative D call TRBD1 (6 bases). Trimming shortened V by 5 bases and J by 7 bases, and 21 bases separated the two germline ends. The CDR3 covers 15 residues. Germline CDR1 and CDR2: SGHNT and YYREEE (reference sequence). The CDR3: CASSKDSQVVGEAFF. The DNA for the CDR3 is TGTGCCAGCAGTAAGGACAGCCAGGTAGTAGGTGAAGCTTTCTTT.

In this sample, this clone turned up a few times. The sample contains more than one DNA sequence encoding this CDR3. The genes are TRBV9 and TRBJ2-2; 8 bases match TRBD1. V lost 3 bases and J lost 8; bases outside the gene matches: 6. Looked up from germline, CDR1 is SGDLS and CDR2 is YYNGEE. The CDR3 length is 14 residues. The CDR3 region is CASSARQGSGELFF. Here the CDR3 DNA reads TGTGCCAGCAGCGCCCGACAGGGGTCGGGGGAGCTGTTTTTT.

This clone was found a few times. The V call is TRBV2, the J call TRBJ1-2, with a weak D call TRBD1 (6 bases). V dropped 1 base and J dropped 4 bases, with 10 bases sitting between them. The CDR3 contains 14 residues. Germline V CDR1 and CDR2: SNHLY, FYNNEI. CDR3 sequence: CASSEVGTLYGYTF. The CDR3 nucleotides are TGTGCCAGCAGTGAAGTTGGGACACTCTATGGCTACACCTTC.

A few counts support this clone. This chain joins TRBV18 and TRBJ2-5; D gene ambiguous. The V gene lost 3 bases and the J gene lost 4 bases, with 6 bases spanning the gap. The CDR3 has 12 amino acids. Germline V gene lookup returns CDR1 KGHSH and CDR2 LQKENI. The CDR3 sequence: CASSPRAETQYF. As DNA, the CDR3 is TGTGCCAGCTCACCCCGCGCAGAGACCCAGTACTTC.

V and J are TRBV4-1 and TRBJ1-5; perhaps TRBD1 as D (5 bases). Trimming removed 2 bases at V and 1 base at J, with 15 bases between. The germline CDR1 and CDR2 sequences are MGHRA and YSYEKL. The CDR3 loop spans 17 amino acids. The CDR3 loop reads CASSQNPGVLSNQPQHF. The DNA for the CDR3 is TGCGCCAGCAGCCAAAACCCGGGGGTATTGAGCAATCAGCCCCAGCATTTT.

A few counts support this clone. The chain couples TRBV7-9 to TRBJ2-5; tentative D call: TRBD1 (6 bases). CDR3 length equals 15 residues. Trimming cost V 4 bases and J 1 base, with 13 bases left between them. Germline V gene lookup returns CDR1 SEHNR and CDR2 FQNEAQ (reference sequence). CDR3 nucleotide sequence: TGTGCCAGCAGCTCAACAGGGACACTCCAAGAGACCCAGTACTTC. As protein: CASSSTGTLQETQYF.

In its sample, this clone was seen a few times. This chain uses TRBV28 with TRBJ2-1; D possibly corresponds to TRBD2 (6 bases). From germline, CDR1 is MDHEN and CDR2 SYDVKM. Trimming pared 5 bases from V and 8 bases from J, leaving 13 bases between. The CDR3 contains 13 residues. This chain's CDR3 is CASSRLAFYEQFF. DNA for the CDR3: TGTGCCAGCAGTCGGCTAGCGTTCTATGAGCAGTTCTTC.

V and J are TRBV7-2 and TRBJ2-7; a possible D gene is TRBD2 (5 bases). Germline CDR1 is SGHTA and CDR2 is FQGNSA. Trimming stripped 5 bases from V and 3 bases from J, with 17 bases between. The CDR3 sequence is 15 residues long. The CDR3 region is CASSATGGQIYEQYF. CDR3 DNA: TGTGCCAGCAGCGCCACCGGCGGGCAGATCTACGAGCAGTACTTC.

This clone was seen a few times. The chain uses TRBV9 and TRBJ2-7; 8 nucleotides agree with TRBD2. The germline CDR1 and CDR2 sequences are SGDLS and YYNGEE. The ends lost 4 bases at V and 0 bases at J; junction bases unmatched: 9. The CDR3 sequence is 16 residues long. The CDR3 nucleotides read TGTGCCAGCAGCCCCTTGGCGGGAGGTAGCTCCTACGAGCAGTACTTC. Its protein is CASSPLAGGSSYEQYF. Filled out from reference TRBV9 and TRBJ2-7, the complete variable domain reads DSGVTQTPKHLITATGQRVTLRCSPRSGDLSVYWYQQSLDQGLQFLIQYYNGEERAKGNILERFSAQQFPDLHSELNLSSLELGDSALYFCASSPLAGGSSYEQYFGPGTRLTVT.

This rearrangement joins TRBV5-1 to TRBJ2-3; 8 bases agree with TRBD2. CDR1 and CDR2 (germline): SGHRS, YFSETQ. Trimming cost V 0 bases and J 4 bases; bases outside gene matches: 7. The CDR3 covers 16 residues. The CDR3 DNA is TGCGCCAGCAGCTTGGGGGCTAGCGGGCTAGCAGATACGCAGTATTTT. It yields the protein CASSLGASGLADTQYF. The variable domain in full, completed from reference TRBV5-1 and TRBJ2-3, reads KAGVTQTPRYLIKTRGQQVTLSCSPISGHRSVSWYQQTPGQGLQFLFEYFSETQRNKGNFPGRFSGRQFSNSRSEMNVSTLELGDSALYLCASSLGASGLADTQYFGPGTRLTVL.

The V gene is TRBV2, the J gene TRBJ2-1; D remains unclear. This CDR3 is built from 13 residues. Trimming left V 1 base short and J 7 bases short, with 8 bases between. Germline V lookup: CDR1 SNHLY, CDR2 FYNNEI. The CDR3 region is CASSEETGNEQFF. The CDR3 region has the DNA TGTGCCAGCAGTGAAGAAACCGGGAATGAGCAGTTCTTC. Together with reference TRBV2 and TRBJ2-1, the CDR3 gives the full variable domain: EPEVTQTPSHQVTQMGQEVILRCVPISNHLYFYWYRQILGQKVEFLVSFYNNEISEKSEIFDDQFSVERPDGSNFTLKIRSTKLEDSAMYFCASSEETGNEQFFGPGTRLTVL.

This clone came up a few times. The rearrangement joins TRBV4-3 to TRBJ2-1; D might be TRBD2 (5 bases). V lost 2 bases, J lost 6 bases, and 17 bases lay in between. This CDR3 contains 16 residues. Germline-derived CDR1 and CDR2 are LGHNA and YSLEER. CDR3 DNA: TGCGCCAGCAGCCAAATGCTACTAGGCCAGGCCAATGAGCAGTTCTTC. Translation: CASSQMLLGQANEQFF.

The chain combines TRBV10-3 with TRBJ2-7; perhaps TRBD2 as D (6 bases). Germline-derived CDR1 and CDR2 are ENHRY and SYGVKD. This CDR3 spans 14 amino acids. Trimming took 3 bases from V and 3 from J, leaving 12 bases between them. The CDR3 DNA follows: TGTGCCATCAGTGACCGCGCGGAGGGCTACGAGCAGTACTTC. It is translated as CAISDRAEGYEQYF.

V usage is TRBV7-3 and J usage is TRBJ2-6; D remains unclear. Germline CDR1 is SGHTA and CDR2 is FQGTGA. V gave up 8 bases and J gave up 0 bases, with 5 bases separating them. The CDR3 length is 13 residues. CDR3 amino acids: CASGASGANVLTF. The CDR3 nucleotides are TGTGCCAGCGGAGCCTCTGGGGCCAACGTCCTGACTTTC. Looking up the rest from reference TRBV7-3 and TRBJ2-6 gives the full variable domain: GAGVSQTPSNKVTEKGKYVELRCDPISGHTALYWYRQSLGQGPEFLIYFQGTGAADDSGLPNDRFFAVRPEGSVSTLKIQRTERGDSAVYLCASGASGANVLTFGAGSRLTVL.

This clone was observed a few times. As DNA, the CDR3 is TGTGCCAGTCGAGGCCAGATGAACACTGAAGCTTTCTTT. Its protein product is CASRGQMNTEAFF. The chain recombines TRBV7-2 with TRBJ1-1; D is unresolved. This CDR3 has 13 residues. CDR1 is SGHTA, CDR2 FQGNSA, per germline. The germline V and J ends were trimmed by 9 bases and 0 bases, with 11 bases remaining between them.

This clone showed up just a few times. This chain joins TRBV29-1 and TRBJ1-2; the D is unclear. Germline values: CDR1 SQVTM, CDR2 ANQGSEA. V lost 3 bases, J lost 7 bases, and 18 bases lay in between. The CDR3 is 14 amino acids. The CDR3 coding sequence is TGCAGCGTTGAGCGGCCCCAGAGGATCGCTGGCTACACCTTC. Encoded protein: CSVERPQRIAGYTF.

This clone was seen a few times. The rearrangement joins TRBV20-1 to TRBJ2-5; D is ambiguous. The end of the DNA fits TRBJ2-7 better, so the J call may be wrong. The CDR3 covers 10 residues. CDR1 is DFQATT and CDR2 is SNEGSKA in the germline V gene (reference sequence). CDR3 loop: CSARSYEQYF. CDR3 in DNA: TGCAGTGCCCGATCCTACGAGCAGTACTTC.

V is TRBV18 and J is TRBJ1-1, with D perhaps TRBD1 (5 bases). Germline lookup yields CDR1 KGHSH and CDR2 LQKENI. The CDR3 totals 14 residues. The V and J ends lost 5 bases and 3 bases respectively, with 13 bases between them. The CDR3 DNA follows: TGTGCCAGCTCAGACCAGGGTTCGGACACTGAAGCTTTCTTT. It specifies CASSDQGSDTEAFF. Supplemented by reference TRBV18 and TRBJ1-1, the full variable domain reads NAGVMQNPRHLVRRRGQEARLRCSPMKGHSHVYWYRQLPEEGLKFMVYLQKENIIDESGMPKERFSAEFPKEGPSILRIQQVVRGDSAAYFCASSDQGSDTEAFFGQGTRLTVV.

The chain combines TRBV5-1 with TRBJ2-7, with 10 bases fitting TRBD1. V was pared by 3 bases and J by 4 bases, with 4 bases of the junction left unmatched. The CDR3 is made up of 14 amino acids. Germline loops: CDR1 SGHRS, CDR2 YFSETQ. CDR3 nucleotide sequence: TGCGCCAGCAGCTGGGGACAGGGGCAGTACGAGCAGTACTTC. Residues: CASSWGQGQYEQYF.

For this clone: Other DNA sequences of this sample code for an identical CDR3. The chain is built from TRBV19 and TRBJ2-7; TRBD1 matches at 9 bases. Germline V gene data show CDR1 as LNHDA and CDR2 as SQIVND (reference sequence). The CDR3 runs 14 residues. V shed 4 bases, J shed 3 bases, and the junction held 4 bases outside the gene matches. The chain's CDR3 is CASSNPGQGYEQYF. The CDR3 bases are TGTGCCAGTAGTAACCCGGGACAGGGCTACGAGCAGTACTTC. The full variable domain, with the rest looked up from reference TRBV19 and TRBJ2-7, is DGGITQSPKYLFRKEGQNVTLSCEQNLNHDAMYWYRQDPGQGLRLIYYSQIVNDFQKGDIAEGYSVSREKKESFPLTVTSAQKNPTAFYLCASSNPGQGYEQYFGPGTRLTVT.